In its sample, the clone carrying this T cell receptor (beta chain) was seen many times. The antigen is unknown. This entry belongs to a study of neurological immune-mediated disorders. Study outcomes and limitations: Because no CDR3 amino acid sequences were shared across subjects by expanded clones, private repertoires were suggested in all groups.

TCRdb recomputed calls from the 5' RACE reads with MiXCR, one row per CDR3 protein. Found here are fewer than 55,000 distinct CDR3 sequences, roughly 12% of them singletons; the top ten hold approximately 9%. Time point specified: longitudinal time-point 3. The unsorted libraries were generated from a total of 2 million PBMCs, which had been stored in RNAlater at -80 C. From germline, CDR1 is SNHLY and CDR2 FYNNEI. V gave up 4 bases and J gave up 4 bases; unmatched junction bases: 12. The CDR3 sequence is 16 residues long. Sequenced material: PBMCs. The genes are TRBV2 and TRBJ2-5; TRBD2 agrees at 7 bases. The TCR comes from a male donor with HTLV-1-associated myelopathy (HAM/TSP). The CDR3 reads CASSGNSGAGIETQYF. The CDR3 DNA is TGTGCCAGCAGTGGGAACAGCGGGGCCGGGATAGAGACCCAGTACTTC.